The sequence of this TCR beta chain was determined in a study of CD8+ T cells in alopecia areata. Turning to the study itself: Tofacitinib was taken orally by treated patients, and the dose was 5 to 10 mg twice daily. Study-level points and caveats: Higher clonality and more expanded CD8+ clones appeared in lesional than normal scalp. For patients receiving tofacitinib, scalp clonality and expanded CD8+ clones among the top 100 significantly decreased. Mice showed TCR sharing more clearly than patients did, possibly owing to HLA.

As the sequencing template, cDNA was produced by extracting RNA and reverse transcribing it. Sequenced by immunoSEQ multiplex PCR; TCRdb stores in-frame clones only, minus some. The sample records about 120,000 clones, roughly 50% being singletons. The germline V gene has CDR1 SQVTM and CDR2 ANQGSEA. Trimming shortened V by 2 bases and J by 8 bases, and 12 bases separated the two germline ends. This CDR3 contains 12 residues. Treatment described: oral pan-JAK inhibitor, 5-10 mg twice daily. Details on this clone: The antigen is unknown.

This chain links TRBV29-1 with TRBJ1-2; unclear D gene. Source: CD8+ T cells sorted from blood, taken at week 4, from a patient treated with tofacitinib. The source of this sequence is a human donor with alopecia areata. The CDR3 DNA reads as TGCAGCGTTGAAAGGCTCTCCCCGGGCTACACCTTC. This translates into CSVERLSPGYTF.